Only a few counts were recorded for the clone carrying this T cell receptor (beta chain). This CDR3 is built from 12 residues. The J segment lost 10 bases and the V segment lost 8 bases, leaving 11 bases of the junction unmatched. Germline assignment: CDR1 GTSNPN and CDR2 SVGIG (reference sequence). Clones were read by immunoSEQ multiplex PCR, and TCRdb kept only the in-frame ones, dropping some. The sample lists around 43,000 clones; nearly 90% were seen once. This record comes from a study of T cell changes during pregnancy in multiple sclerosis. The sequence came from a female donor with multiple sclerosis, enrolled in a pregnancy study. The sample here was CD4+ T cells from peripheral blood mononuclear cells, taken in the first trimester of pregnancy. This chain uses TRBV30 with TRBJ1-3, with 7 bases matching TRBD1. CDR3 residues: CARDSREGTIYF. DNA for the CDR3: TGTGCCCGGGACAGTCGGGAGGGGACCATATATTTT.